This TCR beta chain was identified in a study of blood T cell repertoires in COVID-19. Study summary: T cells, B-cell-depleted T cells, or PBMCs supplied cDNA or gDNA.

Generated by immunoSEQ multiplex PCR, the TCRdb table keeps only in-frame clones and is missing some. Counted here are about 300,000 clones, 86% occurring once; the ten biggest clones make up 1.5% to 2%. Germline CDR1 MNHEY, CDR2 SVGEGT. Losses at the gene ends were 6 bases for V and 6 bases for J; bases not matched to a gene: 9. The CDR3 has 14 amino acids. Sequencing used peripheral blood. This rearrangement joins TRBV6-2 or TRBV6-3 to TRBJ2-3; 7 positions agree with TRBD1. This TCR came from a woman aged 45-65 years with acute or convalescent COVID-19. CDR3 loop: CASSIDRVADTQYF. The CDR3 nucleotides are TGTGCCAGCAGCATAGACAGGGTAGCCGATACGCAGTATTTT.